The rows below give T cell receptor beta chains drawn from one sample of a study of T cell responses to AZD1222 COVID-19 vaccine. Libraries were prepared by immunoSEQ multiplex PCR; TCRdb keeps only in-frame clonotypes and omits some of them. In the table there are approximately 170,000 clones, 90% to 95% of which are singletons. This sample comprised peripheral blood, obtained 28 days after the second AZD1222 dose. The receptor set was obtained from an adult who received the AZD1222 COVID-19 vaccine. Each CDR3 is given with its conserved first and last residue. The D gene is left open where the match is weak. Size is omitted from some rows. Given values are once, few, many or a class for expanded clones.

length	D	V	size	J	DNA	CDR3
13	-	TRBV12-3/TRBV12-4	-	TRBJ1-2	TGTGCCAGCAGTGCCGCCGGGGGCGGTGGCTACACCTTC	CASSAAGGGGYTF
15	TRBD1	TRBV4-1	-	TRBJ1-2	TGCGCCAGCAGCCAGCAGGGACAGGGTTACTATGGCTACACCTTC	CASSQQGQGYYGYTF
15	-	TRBV4-1	once	TRBJ2-3	TGCGCCAGCAGCCAAGATCCTCAGGTTGGAGATACGCAGTATTTT	CASSQDPQVGDTQYF
17	TRBD2	TRBV6-1	-	TRBJ2-1	TGTGCCAGCAGTGGAACTAGCGGGGGGAGCTCCTACAATGAGCAGTTCTTC	CASSGTSGGSSYNEQFF
14	-	TRBV5-1	-	TRBJ2-7	TGCGCCAGCAGCTTGGCTACGGACCTTTACGAGCAGTACTTC	CASSLATDLYEQYF
15	-	TRBV5-1	-	TRBJ1-5	TGCGCCAGCAGCTCTAAATACAGTAGCAATCAGCCCCAGCATTTT	CASSSKYSSNQPQHF
17	-	TRBV4-2	-	TRBJ1-4	TGTGCCAGCAGCCCCCGTGAGGGGGGGGCAAAGGTTGAAAAACTGTTTTTT	CASSPREGGAKVEKLFF
13	-	TRBV5-5	once	TRBJ2-3	TGTGCCAGCAGCCGGGGATGGTCAGATACGCAGTATTTT	CASSRGWSDTQYF
16	-	TRBV4-1	-	TRBJ1-2	TGCGCCAGCAGCCAAGGCCCTCTTGGCGGGTCCTATGGCTACACCTTC	CASSQGPLGGSYGYTF
16	TRBD1	TRBV7-8	-	TRBJ2-2	TGTGCCAGCAGCTCATCGACAGGGGGAGACACCGGGGAGCTGTTTTTT	CASSSSTGGDTGELFF
14	-	TRBV19	once	TRBJ1-2	TGTGCCAGTAGTATTCTGGACAGTAACTATGGCTACACCTTC	CASSILDSNYGYTF
12	-	TRBV2	-	TRBJ2-7	TGTGCCAGCAGTGAAATCGTATACGAGCAGTACTTC	CASSEIVYEQYF
15	-	TRBV6-6	-	TRBJ2-7	TGTGCCAGCAGTTTCCCAGAGGGGGGAAAGGACGAGCAGTACTTC	CASSFPEGGKDEQYF
14	-	TRBV5-6	once	TRBJ1-6	TGTGCCAGCAGCAGTAGTGTTACGTACTCACCCCTCCACTTT	CASSSSVTYSPLHF
16	TRBD1	TRBV7-9	-	TRBJ1-2	TGTGCCAGCAGCTTAGAAGACAGGGTATCGGACTATGGCTACACCTTC	CASSLEDRVSDYGYTF
17	-	TRBV5-1	-	TRBJ1-1	TGCGCCAGCAGCTTGGGGGAAGGGGCATCAGTTATCACTGAAGCTTTCTTT	CASSLGEGASVITEAFF
15	-	TRBV6-1	-	TRBJ1-6	TGTGCCAGCAGTGAAGTAGGACACTCGAATTCACCCCTCCACTTT	CASSEVGHSNSPLHF
14	-	TRBV5-1	-	TRBJ1-2	TGCGCCAGCAGCCTAGTGGGGGGCGACTATGGCTACACCTTC	CASSLVGGDYGYTF